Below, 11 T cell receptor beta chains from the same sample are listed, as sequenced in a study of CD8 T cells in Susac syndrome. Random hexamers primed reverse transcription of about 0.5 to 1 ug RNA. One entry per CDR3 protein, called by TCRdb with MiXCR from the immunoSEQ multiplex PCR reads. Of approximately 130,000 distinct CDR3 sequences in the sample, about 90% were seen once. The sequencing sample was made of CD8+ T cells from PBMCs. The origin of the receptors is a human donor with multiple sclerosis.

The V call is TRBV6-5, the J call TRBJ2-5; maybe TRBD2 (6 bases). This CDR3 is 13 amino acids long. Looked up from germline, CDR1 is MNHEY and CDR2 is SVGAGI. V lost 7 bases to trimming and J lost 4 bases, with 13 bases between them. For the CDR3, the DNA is TGTGCCAGCAAAAAGGACTACTCAGAGACCCAGTACTTC. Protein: CASKKDYSETQYF.

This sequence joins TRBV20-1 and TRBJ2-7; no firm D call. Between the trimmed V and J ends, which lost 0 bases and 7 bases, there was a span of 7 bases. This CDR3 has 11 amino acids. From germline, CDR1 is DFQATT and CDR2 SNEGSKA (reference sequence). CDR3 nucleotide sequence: TGCAGTGCTAGAGAATGGCCGGAGCAGTACTTC. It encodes CSAREWPEQYF.

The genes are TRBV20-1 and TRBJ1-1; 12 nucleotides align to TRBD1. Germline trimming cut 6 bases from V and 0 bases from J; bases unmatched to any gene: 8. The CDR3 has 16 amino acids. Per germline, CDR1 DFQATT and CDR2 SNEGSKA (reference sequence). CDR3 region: CSAPGTGGWVNTEAFF. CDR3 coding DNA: TGCAGTGCCCCCGGGACAGGGGGCTGGGTGAACACTGAAGCTTTCTTT.

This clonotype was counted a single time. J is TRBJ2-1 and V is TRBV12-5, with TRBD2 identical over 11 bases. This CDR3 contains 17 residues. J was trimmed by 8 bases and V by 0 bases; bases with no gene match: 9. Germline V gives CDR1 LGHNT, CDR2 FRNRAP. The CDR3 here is CASGLVLAGADPHEQFF. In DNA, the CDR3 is TGTGCTAGTGGTTTGGTACTAGCGGGAGCCGACCCCCATGAGCAGTTCTTC.

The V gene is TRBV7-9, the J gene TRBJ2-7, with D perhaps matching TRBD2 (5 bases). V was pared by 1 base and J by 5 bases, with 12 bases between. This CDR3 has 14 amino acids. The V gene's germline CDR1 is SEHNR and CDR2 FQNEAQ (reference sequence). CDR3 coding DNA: TGTGCCAGCAGCTTAGAAGGTAGCGTCCACGAGCAGTACTTC. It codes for CASSLEGSVHEQYF.

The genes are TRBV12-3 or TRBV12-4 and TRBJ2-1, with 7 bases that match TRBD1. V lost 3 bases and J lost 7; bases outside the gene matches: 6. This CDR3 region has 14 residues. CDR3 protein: CASSFGQGVNEQFF. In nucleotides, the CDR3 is TGTGCCAGCAGTTTCGGCCAGGGGGTAAATGAGCAGTTCTTC.

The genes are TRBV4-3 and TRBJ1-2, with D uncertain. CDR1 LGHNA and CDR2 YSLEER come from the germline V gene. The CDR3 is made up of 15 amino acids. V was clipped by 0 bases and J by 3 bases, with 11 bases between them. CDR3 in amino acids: CASSQDQAGYYGYTF. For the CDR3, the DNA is TGCGCCAGCAGCCAAGATCAGGCCGGCTACTATGGCTACACCTTC.

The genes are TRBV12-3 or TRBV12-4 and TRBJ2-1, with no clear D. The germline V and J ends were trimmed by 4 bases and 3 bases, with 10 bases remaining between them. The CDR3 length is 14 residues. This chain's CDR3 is CASSYPGNYNEQFF. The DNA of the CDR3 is TGTGCCAGCAGTTACCCGGGTAACTACAATGAGCAGTTCTTC.

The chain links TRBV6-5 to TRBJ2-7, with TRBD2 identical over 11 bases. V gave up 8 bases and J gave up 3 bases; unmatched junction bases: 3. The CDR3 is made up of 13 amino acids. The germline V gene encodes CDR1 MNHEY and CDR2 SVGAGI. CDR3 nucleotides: TGTGCCAGCGGGACTAGCGGAGTCTACGAGCAGTACTTC. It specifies CASGTSGVYEQYF.

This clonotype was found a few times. The CDR3 nucleotides read TGTGCCACCAGTGATTCCCACCCCCGACAGGCCGCGAACACCGGGGAGCTGTTTTTT. It encodes CATSDSHPRQAANTGELFF. The chain couples TRBV24-1 to TRBJ2-2; the D gene is possibly TRBD1 (6 bases). Trimming stripped 2 bases from V and 0 bases from J, with 18 bases between. This CDR3 contains 19 residues. CDR1 and CDR2 (germline): KGHDR, SFDVKD.

The CDR3 nucleotides read TGTGCCAGCAGTTTTGGCGGGATAGATACGCAGTATTTT. Residues: CASSFGGIDTQYF. The chain employs TRBV28 and TRBJ2-3; D is perhaps TRBD2 (6 bases). CDR3 length: 13 residues. The germline V gene has CDR1 MDHEN and CDR2 SYDVKM. V shed 3 bases and J shed 5 bases, with 9 bases lying between them.